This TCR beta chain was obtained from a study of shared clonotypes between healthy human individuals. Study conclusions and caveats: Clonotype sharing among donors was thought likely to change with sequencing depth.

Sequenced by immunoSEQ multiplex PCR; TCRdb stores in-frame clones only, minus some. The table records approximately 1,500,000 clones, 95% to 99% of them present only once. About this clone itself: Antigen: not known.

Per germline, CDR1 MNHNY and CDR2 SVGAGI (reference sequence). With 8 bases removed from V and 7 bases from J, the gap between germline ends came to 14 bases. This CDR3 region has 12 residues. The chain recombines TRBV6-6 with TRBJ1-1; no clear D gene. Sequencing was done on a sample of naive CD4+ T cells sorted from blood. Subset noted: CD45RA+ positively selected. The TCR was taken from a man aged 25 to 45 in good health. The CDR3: CASGRSAYEAFF. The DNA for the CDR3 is TGTGCCAGCGGGCGGTCTGCGTATGAAGCTTTCTTT.